This T cell receptor (beta chain) was sequenced in a study of read filtering for tumor transcriptome and immune sequencing. About the research overall: Among patients, some 17 were male and around 14 female, aged about 45 to 85 (mean around 66). Overall study results and limits: Compared with RNA-seq, IR-seq gave much higher clonotype depth and reliability.

This clonotype was seen repeatedly, ten times or more. Antigen specificity is unknown. The library was built from 400 ng RNA with molecular barcoded adaptors for alpha/delta and beta/gamma chains. One entry per CDR3 protein, called by TCRdb with MiXCR from the reads. The data contain under 150,000 distinct CDR3 sequences, about 13% of them singletons. This CDR3 spans 16 amino acids. The V gene's germline CDR1 is LNHDA and CDR2 SQIVND (reference sequence). The ends were cut back, 5 bases at V and 5 bases at J, with 19 bases in the middle. The source of this sequence is a donor at least 40 years old with multiple myeloma. The chain recombines TRBV19 with TRBJ2-1; D call uncertain. The sample was a population of CD138-negative cells sorted from bone marrow. The CDR3: CASSGLSGVGNNEQFF. DNA of the CDR3: TGTGCCAGTAGTGGGCTTTCAGGCGTGGGGAACAATGAGCAGTTCTTC.